These 25 T cell receptor beta chains share one sample of origin, sequenced in a study of cytomegalovirus exposure and HLA in healthy donors. Libraries were prepared by immunoSEQ multiplex PCR; TCRdb keeps only in-frame clonotypes and omits some of them. The sample yields around 150,000 clones, roughly 89% seen once. The sample comprised PBMCs. Source of these receptors: a woman between 18 and 30 years old in good health and CMV-seropositive.

CDR3 coding DNA: TGCGCCAGCAGCCAAGCCCCGGGACAGGCTATCTACGAGCAGTACTTC. It specifies CASSQAPGQAIYEQYF. The V gene is TRBV4-1, the J gene TRBJ2-7; 8 bases line up with TRBD1. The J segment lost 3 bases and the V segment lost 1 base, leaving 8 bases of the junction unmatched. The CDR3 contains 16 residues. Germline lookup yields CDR1 MGHRA and CDR2 YSYEKL.

This chain connects TRBV6-1 to TRBJ2-2; 8 bases are shared with TRBD1. This CDR3 contains 18 residues. V trimming: 1 base; J trimming: 5 bases; junction bases outside the gene matches: 12. CDR1 and CDR2 from the germline V gene are MNHNS and SASEGT. This CDR3 is CASSEEPPGQVGTGELFF. The CDR3 nucleotides are TGTGCCAGCAGTGAAGAACCCCCGGGACAGGTCGGGACCGGGGAGCTGTTTTTT.

The chain uses TRBV4-3 and TRBJ2-1; TRBD2 aligns across 10 bases. Trimming at V came to 3 bases and at J to 4 bases, leaving 15 bases not matched to a gene. The CDR3 has 19 residues. Germline V lookup: CDR1 LGHNA, CDR2 YSLEER. The CDR3 sequence: CASSQRSIAGGGVYNEQFF. Here the CDR3 DNA reads TGCGCCAGCAGCCAGCGTAGTATAGCGGGAGGTGGGGTGTACAATGAGCAGTTCTTC.

The CDR3: CASSLQPTYEAFF. The DNA for the CDR3 is TGTGCCAGCAGTTTACAACCGACTTATGAAGCTTTCTTT. This chain connects TRBV28 to TRBJ1-1; D is ambiguous. The CDR3 has 13 residues. CDR1 and CDR2 (germline): MDHEN, SYDVKM. V lost 2 bases and J 7 bases, leaving 11 bases between the germline ends.

The gene calls are TRBV28 and TRBJ1-4; tentatively, D is TRBD1 (6 bases). The V gene lost 5 bases and the J gene lost 0 bases, with 10 bases spanning the gap. The CDR3 totals 15 residues. Germline CDR1 reads MDHEN; CDR2 reads SYDVKM. The CDR3 DNA reads as TGTGCCAGCAGTCTTGGGGGCGCAACTAATGAAAAACTGTTTTTT. Protein sequence: CASSLGGATNEKLFF.

The genes are TRBV7-9 and TRBJ2-3, with D possibly matching TRBD1 (5 bases). This CDR3 has 13 amino acids. The germline V gene encodes CDR1 SEHNR and CDR2 FQNEAQ (reference sequence). The ends were cut back, 6 bases at V and 6 bases at J, with 13 bases in the middle. In DNA form, the CDR3 reads TGTGCCAGCAGTTTGACTCCAGGGGATACGCAGTATTTT. As protein: CASSLTPGDTQYF.

This clone was detected a few times. The rearrangement links TRBV29-1 to TRBJ2-7; 12 bases are shared with TRBD2. J gave up 4 bases and V 0 bases, and 10 bases lay outside the gene matches. The CDR3 is 17 residues long. Germline-derived CDR1 and CDR2 are SQVTM and ANQGSEA. The CDR3 sequence: CSVEEEDWTSGKYEQYF. CDR3 coding DNA: TGCAGCGTTGAAGAAGAAGACTGGACTAGCGGGAAGTACGAGCAGTACTTC.

The V call is TRBV30, the J call TRBJ1-2, with TRBD1 matching over 7 bases. J gave up 2 bases and V 1 base, and 4 bases lay outside the gene matches. Germline assignment: CDR1 GTSNPN and CDR2 SVGIG (reference sequence). This CDR3 has 14 residues. CDR3 amino acids: CAWSAGRGNYGYTF. Here the CDR3 DNA reads TGTGCCTGGAGTGCGGGCAGGGGGAACTATGGCTACACCTTC.

This clone occurred once. The rearrangement links TRBV5-4 to TRBJ2-7; 9 nucleotides match TRBD1. Germline trimming cut 0 bases from V and 6 bases from J; bases unmatched to any gene: 4. The length of the CDR3 is 14 residues. The germline gives CDR1 SGHNT, CDR2 YYREEE (reference sequence). The DNA of the CDR3 is TGTGCCAGCAGCTTGGAACAGGGGGCAGGCGAGCAGTACTTC. This sequence encodes CASSLEQGAGEQYF.

V gene TRBV14 combines with J gene TRBJ2-7; the D gene is possibly TRBD2 (6 bases). This CDR3 spans 14 amino acids. From germline, CDR1 is SGHDN and CDR2 FVKESK. Trimming removed 3 bases from V and 1 base from J, with 10 bases in between. This CDR3 reads CASSQREESYEQYF. The CDR3 DNA follows: TGTGCCAGCAGCCAGAGGGAGGAATCCTACGAGCAGTACTTC.

This rearrangement joins TRBV5-6 to TRBJ1-4; D is uncertain. The V end was cut by 3 bases, the J end by 8 bases, with 14 bases between. The germline V gene encodes CDR1 SGHDT and CDR2 YYEEEE. This CDR3 comprises 14 residues. The CDR3 spells CASSSELVGEKLFF. Written as DNA, the CDR3 is TGTGCCAGCAGCTCCGAACTAGTAGGGGAAAAACTGTTTTTT.

The rearrangement links TRBV28 to TRBJ2-7; 11 bases match TRBD1. This CDR3 region has 15 residues. CDR1 and CDR2 from the germline V gene are MDHEN and SYDVKM. The trim removed 6 bases at V and 2 bases at J, leaving 6 bases unmatched. CDR3 in DNA: TGTGCCAGCAGGAGTCCGGGACAGGGGGCCTACGAGCAGTACTTC. Residues: CASRSPGQGAYEQYF.

This chain uses TRBV10-2 with TRBJ1-5; D not certain. The CDR3 extends over 14 amino acids. Trimming pared 7 bases from V and 0 bases from J, leaving 10 bases between. Germline V gene data show CDR1 as WSHSY and CDR2 as SAAADI. CDR3 nucleotide sequence: TGCGCCAGCACCTCGGGAGATAGCAATCAGCCCCAGCATTTT. Protein: CASTSGDSNQPQHF.

V gene TRBV7-2 combines with J gene TRBJ2-5, with 11 bases that match TRBD1. CDR1 and CDR2 (germline): SGHTA, FQGNSA. V lost 3 bases and J lost 5; bases outside the gene matches: 8. The CDR3 has 16 residues. DNA of the CDR3: TGTGCCAGCAGCTTCGGTTCCGGGACAGGGGGTGAGACCCAGTACTTC. Its translation is CASSFGSGTGGETQYF.

J is TRBJ2-3 and V is TRBV2; 7 positions match TRBD2. The CDR3 extends over 18 amino acids. V lost 1 base, J lost 8 bases, and 18 bases stayed unmatched. Germline CDR1 and CDR2: SNHLY and FYNNEI. In DNA form, the CDR3 reads TGTGCCAGCAGTGAAGGGACTGCACTAGCGCGTTATAGGGGTACGCAGTATTTT. Amino acid sequence: CASSEGTALARYRGTQYF.

V is TRBV9 and J is TRBJ2-7, with D possibly TRBD2 on 5 matching bases. Trimming shortened V by 4 bases and J by 6 bases, and 14 bases separated the two germline ends. The CDR3 is 13 amino acids. Germline V gene data show CDR1 as SGDLS and CDR2 as YYNGEE. CDR3 sequence (DNA): TGTGCCAGCAGCTCTGGATCCGAGGGCGAGCAGTACTTC. It specifies CASSSGSEGEQYF.

The chain has TRBV12-5 and TRBJ1-1, with a possible D match to TRBD1 (5 bases). Looked up from germline, CDR1 is LGHNT and CDR2 is FRNRAP. Trimming stripped 0 bases from V and 0 bases from J, with 11 bases between. This CDR3 is built from 16 residues. The CDR3 DNA sequence: TGTGCTAGTGGTTTGGTAGTTGGGGGGGTGAACACTGAAGCTTTCTTT. Encoded protein: CASGLVVGGVNTEAFF.

The chain is built from TRBV7-9 and TRBJ1-5; no clear D. The CDR3 is 13 amino acids. Germline V gene sequence: CDR1 SEHNR, CDR2 FQNEAQ (reference sequence). Trimming removed 5 bases from V and 4 bases from J, with 9 bases in between. The CDR3 spells CASSPHGNQPQHF. As DNA, the CDR3 is TGTGCCAGCAGCCCTCACGGGAATCAGCCCCAGCATTTT.

This clone came up once. The chain carries TRBV13 and TRBJ2-1, with a possible D match to TRBD1 (6 bases). Germline V gene lookup returns CDR1 PRHDT and CDR2 FYEKMQ (reference sequence). V gave up 4 bases and J gave up 6 bases, with 13 bases separating them. The CDR3 contains 14 residues. As DNA, the CDR3 is TGTGCCAGCAGCTCACAGGGTCGAGGCAATGAGCAGTTCTTC. It specifies CASSSQGRGNEQFF.

The rearrangement uses TRBV29-1 and TRBJ2-7; D is uncertain. CDR1 and CDR2 from the germline V gene are SQVTM and ANQGSEA. V shed 7 bases and J shed 0 bases, with 10 bases lying between them. This CDR3 spans 12 amino acids. DNA for the CDR3: TGCAGCGCCCGAGGCTACTCCTACGAGCAGTACTTC. It is translated as CSARGYSYEQYF.

The chain employs TRBV29-1 and TRBJ2-7, with D tentatively TRBD1 (6 bases). The CDR3 covers 14 residues. V was cut by 4 bases and J by 0 bases, with 13 bases left in between. The germline gives CDR1 SQVTM, CDR2 ANQGSEA. CDR3 sequence (DNA): TGCAGCGTTGTGGGGACATCCGCCTCCTACGAGCAGTACTTC. It specifies CSVVGTSASYEQYF.

The rearrangement joins TRBV2 to TRBJ2-5, with 12 nucleotides matching TRBD2. CDR1 and CDR2 (germline): SNHLY, FYNNEI. The CDR3 runs to 12 residues. Unmatched junction bases numbered 4, after V lost 6 bases and J lost 11 bases. DNA of the CDR3: TGTGCCAGCAGACTAGCGGGGGGTGAACAGTACTTC. The encoded protein is CASRLAGGEQYF. Full variable domain (remainder filled in from reference TRBV2 and TRBJ2-5): EPEVTQTPSHQVTQMGQEVILRCVPISNHLYFYWYRQILGQKVEFLVSFYNNEISEKSEIFDDQFSVERPDGSNFTLKIRSTKLEDSAMYFCASRLAGGEQYFGPGTRLLVL.

The rearrangement uses TRBV27 and TRBJ2-5; maybe TRBD2 (6 bases). Trimming pared 6 bases from V and 5 bases from J, leaving 25 bases between. This CDR3 has 17 amino acids. Per germline, CDR1 MNHEY and CDR2 SMNVEV (reference sequence). The CDR3 DNA reads TGTGCCAGCAGCTTCATCTATCACGGGGGATTTGGTGAGACCCAGTACTTC. Its translation: CASSFIYHGGFGETQYF.

The chain recombines TRBV29-1 with TRBJ2-3; TRBD1 might be the D (6 bases). With 7 bases removed from V and 1 base from J, the gap between germline ends came to 18 bases. CDR1 is SQVTM, CDR2 ANQGSEA, per germline. The CDR3 loop spans 15 amino acids. Written as DNA, the CDR3 is TGCAGCGGTCGCGGAACAGGGAGAGGCACAGATACGCAGTATTTT. Its protein is CSGRGTGRGTDTQYF.

The genes are TRBV5-1 and TRBJ2-1; 10 bases agree with TRBD2. Germline-derived CDR1 and CDR2 are SGHRS and YFSETQ. This CDR3 has 17 residues. The V segment lost 2 bases and the J segment 10 bases; nucleotides outside the gene matches: 15. DNA of the CDR3: TGCGCCAGCAGCTTAGTAGCGGGAGGTTTCCCTGGAGGAGAGCAGTTCTTC. This gives the protein CASSLVAGGFPGGEQFF. Using reference TRBV5-1 and TRBJ2-1 for the parts outside the CDR3, the full variable domain is KAGVTQTPRYLIKTRGQQVTLSCSPISGHRSVSWYQQTPGQGLQFLFEYFSETQRNKGNFPGRFSGRQFSNSRSEMNVSTLELGDSALYLCASSLVAGGFPGGEQFFGPGTRLTVL.